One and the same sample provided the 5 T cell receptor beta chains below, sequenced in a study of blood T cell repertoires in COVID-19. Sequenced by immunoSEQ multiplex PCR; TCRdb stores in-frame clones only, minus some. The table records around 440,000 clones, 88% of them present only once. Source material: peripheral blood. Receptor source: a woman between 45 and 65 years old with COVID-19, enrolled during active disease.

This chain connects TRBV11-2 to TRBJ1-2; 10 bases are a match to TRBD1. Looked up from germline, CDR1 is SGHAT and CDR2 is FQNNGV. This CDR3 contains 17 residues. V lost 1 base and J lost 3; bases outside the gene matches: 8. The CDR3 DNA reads TGTGCCAGCAGCTTAGGACAGGGGGCAATCGGTGACTATGGCTACACCTTC. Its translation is CASSLGQGAIGDYGYTF.

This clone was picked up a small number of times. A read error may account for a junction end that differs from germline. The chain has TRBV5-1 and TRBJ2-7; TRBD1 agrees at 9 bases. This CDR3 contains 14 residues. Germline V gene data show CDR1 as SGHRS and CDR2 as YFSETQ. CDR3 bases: TGCGCCAGCAGCTTAGGAGGGCCGGGACAGGGACTCTCCTTC. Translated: CASSLGGPGQGLSF.

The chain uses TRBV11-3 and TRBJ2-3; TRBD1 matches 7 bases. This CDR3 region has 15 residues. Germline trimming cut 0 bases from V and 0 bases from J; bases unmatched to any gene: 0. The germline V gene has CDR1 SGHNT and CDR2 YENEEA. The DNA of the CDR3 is TGTGCCAGCAGCTTAGAGGGACAGAGCACAGATACGCAGTATTTT. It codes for CASSLEGQSTDTQYF.

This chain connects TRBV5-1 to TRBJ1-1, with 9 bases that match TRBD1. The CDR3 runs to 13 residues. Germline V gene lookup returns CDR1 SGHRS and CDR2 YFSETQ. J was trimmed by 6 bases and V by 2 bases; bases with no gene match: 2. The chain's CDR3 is CASSFRTGAEAFF. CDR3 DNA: TGCGCCAGCAGCTTCCGGACAGGGGCTGAAGCTTTCTTT.

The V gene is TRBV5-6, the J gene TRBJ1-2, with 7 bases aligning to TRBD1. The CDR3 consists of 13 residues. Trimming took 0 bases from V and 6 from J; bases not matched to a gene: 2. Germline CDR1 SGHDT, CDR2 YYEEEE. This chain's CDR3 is CASSLGDSHGYTF. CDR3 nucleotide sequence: TGTGCCAGCAGCTTGGGGGACAGCCATGGCTACACCTTC.